Presented here are 15 T cell receptor beta chains from one specimen sequenced in a study of PD-1 blockade in classical Hodgkin lymphoma. Indicated time point: cycle 4 day 1 (C4D1), after less than seven weeks of nivolumab. Every single patient, without exception, relapsed after autologous stem cell transplantation, and brentuximab vedotin exposure varied. CD4+ T cells were purified from thawed PBMCs by magnetic negative selection. TCRdb keeps only in-frame clones here, not all; method: immunoSEQ multiplex PCR. This table has 34,000 or so clones, around 90% appearing once. The source was CD4+ T cells from blood, collected before the fourth cycle of nivolumab. The receptors were sampled from a human donor with classical Hodgkin lymphoma.

CDR3 sequence reads: CASSSIRTGEETQYF. In DNA form, the CDR3 reads TGTGCCAGCAGCTCAATTCGGACAGGGGAAGAGACCCAGTACTTC. The chain combines TRBV11-2 with TRBJ2-5; 9 nucleotides agree with TRBD1. Germline assignment: CDR1 SGHAT and CDR2 FQNNGV. V dropped 4 bases and J dropped 3; count of bases not matched to a gene: 6. The CDR3 loop spans 15 amino acids.

This chain uses TRBV14 with TRBJ1-4; no clear D. The germline CDR1 and CDR2 sequences are SGHDN and FVKESK. The CDR3 runs to 12 residues. The V and J ends lost 4 bases and 8 bases respectively, with 8 bases between them. The CDR3 coding sequence is TGTGCCAGCAGCCTCATGTACGAAAAACTGTTTTTT. This codes for CASSLMYEKLFF.

The chain is built from TRBV30 and TRBJ2-5, with D tentatively TRBD1 or TRBD2 (5 bases each). The length of the CDR3 is 15 residues. Germline V CDR1 and CDR2: GTSNPN, SVGIG (reference sequence). Trimming removed 3 bases at V and 4 bases at J, with 18 bases between. The CDR3 DNA follows: TGTGCCTGGAGAGCCACCGGGACCTACCTAGAGACCCAGTACTTC. Translating gives CAWRATGTYLETQYF.

The chain couples TRBV6-5 to TRBJ1-5; 8 positions agree with TRBD1. From germline, CDR1 is MNHEY and CDR2 SVGAGI. This CDR3 contains 15 residues. V lost 6 bases and J lost 4; bases outside the gene matches: 8. CDR3: CASRDGQGRNQPQHF. The DNA of the CDR3 is TGTGCCAGCAGAGACGGACAGGGTAGGAATCAGCCCCAGCATTTT.

This rearrangement joins TRBV11-3 to TRBJ2-1; TRBD1 matches at 7 bases. CDR1 and CDR2 from the germline V gene are SGHNT and YENEEA. This CDR3 is 16 amino acids long. Unmatched junction bases numbered 14, after V lost 5 bases and J lost 7 bases. The CDR3 DNA sequence: TGTGCCAGCAGCCATAGTCGTATTGGACAGGTGAATGAGCAGTTCTTC. Translated: CASSHSRIGQVNEQFF.

V usage is TRBV15 and J usage is TRBJ1-3, with 10 bases that match TRBD1. This CDR3 spans 18 amino acids. Germline V lookup: CDR1 LNHNV, CDR2 YYDKDF (reference sequence). J was trimmed by 9 bases and V by 3 bases; bases with no gene match: 17. The CDR3 is CATSRAYPGTGVPSTIYF. CDR3 DNA: TGTGCCACCAGCAGGGCATATCCCGGGACAGGGGTACCCAGCACCATATATTTT.

The V call is TRBV5-6, the J call TRBJ1-6; D is unclear. Germline-derived CDR1 and CDR2 are SGHDT and YYEEEE. Trimming removed 0 bases from V and 8 bases from J, with 9 bases in between. The CDR3 is 14 amino acids. The CDR3 sequence: CASSLDRSDSPLHF. As DNA, the CDR3 is TGTGCCAGCAGCTTGGACCGGTCGGATTCACCCCTCCACTTT.

The genes are TRBV6-6 and TRBJ1-1; TRBD1 might be the D (5 bases). V lost 0 bases to trimming and J lost 6 bases, with 14 bases between them. This CDR3 is built from 15 residues. CDR1 and CDR2 (germline): MNHNY, SVGAGI (reference sequence). CDR3 DNA: TGTGCCAGCAGTTACTCGGGACGGAGCTGGTCTGAAGCTTTCTTT. Translating gives CASSYSGRSWSEAFF.

The chain recombines TRBV13 with TRBJ2-2; TRBD1 agrees at 10 bases. Germline trimming cut 1 base from V and 0 bases from J; bases unmatched to any gene: 14. Germline V gives CDR1 PRHDT, CDR2 FYEKMQ (reference sequence). The CDR3 length is 21 residues. The CDR3 bases are TGTGCCAGCAGCTTAGTACTCCTCAGACGGACAGGGGGTACGAACACCGGGGAGCTGTTTTTT. Its translation is CASSLVLLRRTGGTNTGELFF. Full variable domain (remainder filled in from reference TRBV13 and TRBJ2-2): AAGVIQSPRHLIKEKRETATLKCYPIPRHDTVYWYQQGPGQDPQFLISFYEKMQSDKGSIPDRFSAQQFSDYHSELNMSSLELGDSALYFCASSLVLLRRTGGTNTGELFFGEGSRLTVL.

The V and J genes are TRBV10-2 and TRBJ2-7, with 9 bases aligning to TRBD1. Unmatched junction bases numbered 5, after V lost 6 bases and J lost 5 bases. The CDR3 loop spans 13 amino acids. Germline CDR1 and CDR2: WSHSY and SAAADI. CDR3 bases: TGCGCCAGCAGAGCTACAGGGGGCCACGAGCAGTACTTC. Translated: CASRATGGHEQYF.

This rearrangement joins TRBV5-1 to TRBJ2-3; 9 positions match TRBD1. This CDR3 region has 15 residues. Germline CDR1 SGHRS, CDR2 YFSETQ. V lost 0 bases and J lost 6; bases outside the gene matches: 5. CDR3 loop: CASSLDRGRVDTQYF. The CDR3 coding sequence is TGCGCCAGCAGCTTGGACAGGGGGCGAGTGGATACGCAGTATTTT.

This clone was seen once. J is TRBJ2-3 and V is TRBV11-2; TRBD2 is a possible D gene (5 bases). This CDR3 is built from 16 residues. V was trimmed by 5 bases and J by 0 bases, leaving 15 bases between them. Germline V gene data show CDR1 as SGHAT and CDR2 as FQNNGV. CDR3 sequence reads: CASSPGESGSTDTQYF. CDR3 in DNA: TGTGCCAGCAGCCCGGGTGAGAGCGGAAGCACAGATACGCAGTATTTT.

The chain recombines TRBV12-5 with TRBJ2-4; no clear D gene. Germline V lookup: CDR1 LGHNT, CDR2 FRNRAP. Trimming cost V 3 bases and J 4 bases, with 10 bases left between them. The CDR3 is 14 residues long. The CDR3: CASGFRATKNIQYF. Here the CDR3 DNA reads TGTGCTAGTGGTTTCCGGGCCACGAAAAACATTCAGTACTTC.

V and J are TRBV10-2 and TRBJ1-2, with TRBD1 identical over 7 bases. Germline loops: CDR1 WSHSY, CDR2 SAAADI. The CDR3 extends over 16 amino acids. V shed 8 bases and J 7 bases; nucleotides not matched to a gene: 19. For the CDR3, the DNA is TGCGCCAGCGGAGGGGGACAGAGATACAATGAGGGTGGCTACACCTTC. Translated: CASGGGQRYNEGGYTF.

The rearrangement uses TRBV30 and TRBJ1-5; D is ambiguous. The CDR3 is made up of 17 amino acids. Trimming shortened V by 3 bases and J by 2 bases, and 20 bases separated the two germline ends. Germline V lookup: CDR1 GTSNPN, CDR2 SVGIG (reference sequence). The CDR3 is CAWSEGNSASGNQPQHF. Written as DNA, the CDR3 is TGTGCCTGGAGCGAGGGTAATAGCGCGAGCGGCAATCAGCCCCAGCATTTT.